The clone carrying this TCR beta chain was seen more than once but under ten times. The sample is drawn from a study of tissue T cells after allogeneic stem cell transplantation. Measured with immunoSEQ multiplex PCR; TCRdb has only the in-frame clones, and not every one. Among 2,500 to 3,500 clones, about 64% were seen once, and the ten largest hold around 14%. This research-autopsy study prospectively enrolled adult allogeneic hematopoietic cell transplant recipients with steroid-refractory graft-versus-host disease. The CDR3 is 11 amino acids. Trimming left V 4 bases short and J 4 bases short, with 4 bases between. Germline V gene lookup returns CDR1 MNHEY and CDR2 SVGEGT.

This chain connects TRBV6-2 or TRBV6-3 to TRBJ2-5; no definite D call. The source of this sequence is a male patient older than 55 with steroid-refractory graft-versus-host disease after an allogeneic stem cell transplant. The graft donor may account for some of the T cells. Sequencing used descending colon tissue, obtained at autopsy. The CDR3 is CASSSRETQYF. The DNA of the CDR3 is TGTGCCAGCAGTTCACGAGAGACCCAGTACTTC.